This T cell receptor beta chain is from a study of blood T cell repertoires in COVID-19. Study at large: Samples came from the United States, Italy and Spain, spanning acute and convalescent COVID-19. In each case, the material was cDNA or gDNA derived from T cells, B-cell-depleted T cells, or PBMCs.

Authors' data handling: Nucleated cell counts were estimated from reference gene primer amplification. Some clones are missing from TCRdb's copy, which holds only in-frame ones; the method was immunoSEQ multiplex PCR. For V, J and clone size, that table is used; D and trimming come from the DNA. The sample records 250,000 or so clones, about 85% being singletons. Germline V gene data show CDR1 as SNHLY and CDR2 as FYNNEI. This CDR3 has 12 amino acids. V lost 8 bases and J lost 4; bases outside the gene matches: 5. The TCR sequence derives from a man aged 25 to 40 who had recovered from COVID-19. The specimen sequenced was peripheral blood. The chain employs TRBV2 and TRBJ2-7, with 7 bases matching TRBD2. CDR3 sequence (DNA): TGTGCCAGCTTGTACGGGGGGTACGAGCAGTACTTC. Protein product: CASLYGGYEQYF.